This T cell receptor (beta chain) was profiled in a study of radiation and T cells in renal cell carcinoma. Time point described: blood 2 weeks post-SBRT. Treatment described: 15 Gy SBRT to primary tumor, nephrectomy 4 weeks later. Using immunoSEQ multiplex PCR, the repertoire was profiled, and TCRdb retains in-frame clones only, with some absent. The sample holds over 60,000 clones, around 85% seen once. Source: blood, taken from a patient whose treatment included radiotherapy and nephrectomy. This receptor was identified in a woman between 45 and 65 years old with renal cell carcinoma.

The CDR3 DNA sequence: TGTGCCAGCAGCTTTGTGGGGACTAGCGTCGAGCAGTACTTC. Translating gives CASSFVGTSVEQYF. The chain combines TRBV7-9 with TRBJ2-7; 10 nucleotides align to TRBD2. The ends lost 3 bases at V and 6 bases at J; junction bases unmatched: 5. Per germline, CDR1 SEHNR and CDR2 FQNEAQ (reference sequence). This CDR3 contains 14 residues.